Listed below are T cell receptor beta chains from one sample, sequenced in a study of shared clonotypes between healthy human individuals. Repertoires were generated with immunoSEQ multiplex PCR, while TCRdb's copy carries only in-frame clones and drops some. The repertoire holds hundreds of thousands of clones, with around 95% as singletons. The sequencing input was naive CD8+ T cells sorted from blood. All receptors come from a woman between 25 and 40 years old in good health. Each CDR3 is given with its conserved first and last residue. The D gene is left open where the match is weak. Clone size appears in some rows only: once, few, many, or a class for an expanded clone.

>TRBV4-1|TRBJ2-7|13|NA|NA
CASSLRGSYEQYF
TGCGCCAGCAGCCTCCGGGGCTCCTACGAGCAGTACTTC
>TRBV2|TRBJ2-7|13|NA|NA
CASSEDIIYEQYF
TGTGCCAGCAGTGAAGACATAATATACGAGCAGTACTTC
>TRBV19|TRBJ2-5|15|NA|NA
CASSDTTEQSETQYF
TGTGCCAGTAGTGACACGACTGAGCAATCAGAGACCCAGTACTTC
>TRBV4-1|TRBJ2-1|13|NA|NA
CASSPPTYNEQFF
TGCGCCAGCAGCCCCCCCACCTACAATGAGCAGTTCTTC
>TRBV5-4|TRBJ2-7|13|NA|NA
CASTPEGGYEQYF
TGTGCCAGCACGCCTGAGGGAGGATACGAGCAGTACTTC
>TRBV5-1|TRBJ1-2|13|NA|TRBD1
CASSLTGADGYTF
TGCGCCAGCAGCCTCACAGGGGCGGATGGCTACACCTTC
>TRBV29-1|TRBJ1-2|15|NA|TRBD1
CSVTGTGEELGGYTF
TGCAGCGTTACCGGGACAGGTGAGGAATTGGGAGGCTACACCTTC
>TRBV7-9|TRBJ1-4|12|NA|NA
CASSLGTEKLFF
TGTGCCAGCAGCTTAGGGACGGAAAAACTGTTTTTT
>TRBV5-8|TRBJ2-5|15|NA|NA
CASSLISGIQETQYF
TGTGCCAGCAGCTTGATTAGCGGAATACAAGAGACCCAGTACTTC
>TRBV4-1|TRBJ1-1|13|NA|NA
CASSQEGGTEAFF
TGCGCCAGCAGCCAAGAAGGGGGCACTGAAGCTTTCTTT
>TRBV6-5|TRBJ2-5|15|NA|TRBD2
CASSLAGASQETQYF
TGTGCCAGCAGTTTGGCGGGAGCTAGTCAAGAGACCCAGTACTTC
>TRBV19|TRBJ1-2|13|NA|NA
CASSWGTNYGYTF
TGTGCCAGTAGTTGGGGGACTAACTATGGCTACACCTTC
>TRBV15|TRBJ2-2|14|NA|NA
CATSRVGRTGELFF
TGTGCCACCAGCAGGGTGGGGAGGACCGGGGAGCTGTTTTTT
>TRBV2|TRBJ2-1|13|NA|NA
CASRGSSYNEQFF
TGTGCCAGCAGGGGATCCTCCTACAATGAGCAGTTCTTC
>TRBV10-2|TRBJ1-5|12|NA|NA
CASSVTAQPQHF
TGCGCCAGCAGTGTAACAGCGCAGCCCCAGCATTTT
>TRBV9|TRBJ2-3|15|once|NA
CASSVGGGVRDTQYF
TGTGCCAGCAGCGTAGGAGGGGGGGTCCGGGATACGCAGTATTTT
>TRBV7-9|TRBJ2-1|16|NA|TRBD1
CASSLGGGGSYNEQFF
TGTGCCAGCAGCTTAGGAGGGGGCGGCTCCTACAATGAGCAGTTCTTC
>TRBV11-2|TRBJ1-3|16|NA|TRBD1
CASSLVEGATGNTIYF
TGTGCCAGCAGCTTAGTGGAGGGGGCGACGGGAAACACCATATATTTT
>TRBV21-1|TRBJ1-1|13|NA|NA
CASSLLGAYEAFF
TGTGCCAGCAGCCTCCTTGGCGCTTATGAAGCTTTCTTT
>TRBV9|TRBJ1-5|13|NA|NA
CASSAASGQPQHF
TGTGCCAGCAGCGCCGCTTCTGGGCAGCCCCAGCATTTT
>TRBV27|TRBJ1-1|14|once|NA
CASSSGFETTEAFF
TGTGCCAGCAGTTCGGGATTTGAGACGACTGAAGCTTTCTTT
>TRBV7-8|TRBJ2-7|14|NA|TRBD2
CASSRLANSYEQYF
TGTGCCAGCAGCCGACTAGCGAACTCCTACGAGCAGTACTTC
>TRBV28|TRBJ2-7|14|NA|NA
CASRLWGERYEQYF
TGTGCCAGCAGACTGTGGGGGGAACGCTACGAGCAGTACTTC
>TRBV5-4|TRBJ2-7|15|once|TRBD2
CASSLESGRANEQYF
TGTGCCAGCAGCTTGGAAAGCGGGAGGGCAAACGAGCAGTACTTC
>TRBV19|TRBJ1-2|15|NA|TRBD1
CASSPDPGQINGYTF
TGTGCCAGTAGCCCCGATCCGGGACAGATCAATGGCTACACCTTC
>TRBV5-4|TRBJ1-4|12|NA|NA
CASSLGGEKLFF
TGTGCCAGCAGCTTGGGTGGGGAAAAACTGTTTTTT
>TRBV30|TRBJ1-5|14|NA|NA
CAWSPGESNQPQHF
TGTGCCTGGAGTCCGGGGGAGAGCAATCAGCCCCAGCATTTT
>TRBV27|TRBJ2-7|14|NA|TRBD1
CASSLGRGSYEQYF
TGTGCCAGCAGTTTGGGCAGGGGGAGCTACGAGCAGTACTTC
>TRBV27|TRBJ2-7|15|NA|NA
CASSFFSFSSYEQYF
TGTGCCAGCAGTTTTTTCAGTTTCAGCTCCTACGAGCAGTACTTC
>TRBV27|TRBJ2-1|11|NA|TRBD2
CANGGYNEQFF
TGTGCCAACGGGGGGTACAATGAGCAGTTCTTC
>TRBV2|TRBJ2-7|15|NA|NA
CASSETPGEAYEQYF
TGTGCCAGCAGTGAAACCCCTGGGGAGGCATACGAGCAGTACTTC
>TRBV7-8|TRBJ1-2|13|NA|TRBD1
CASSRHGQDGYTF
TGTGCCAGCAGCCGTCACGGACAGGATGGCTACACCTTC
>TRBV7-9|TRBJ2-3|13|NA|TRBD1
CARRDRDENTQYF
TGTGCCCGCCGGGACAGGGACGAAAATACGCAGTATTTT
>TRBV10-2|TRBJ2-7|12|NA|NA
CASSDNYYEQYF
TGCGCCAGCAGTGACAACTACTACGAGCAGTACTTC
>TRBV5-5|TRBJ1-5|19|NA|NA
CASSARQFPSLGDNQPQHF
TGTGCCAGCAGCGCTCGACAGTTCCCGAGCCTTGGGGATAATCAGCCCCAGCATTTT
>TRBV27|TRBJ2-1|13|once|NA
CASSLFTGNEQFF
TGTGCCAGCAGTTTGTTTACGGGCAATGAGCAGTTCTTC
>TRBV29-1|TRBJ1-2|12|NA|NA
CSVGPEKYGYTF
TGCAGCGTTGGACCGGAGAAATATGGCTACACCTTC
>TRBV28|TRBJ2-2|11|NA|NA
CASSSAGELFF
TGTGCCAGCAGTTCGGCCGGGGAGCTGTTTTTT
>TRBV6-4|TRBJ2-7|13|once|NA
CASSDSLSYEQYF
TGTGCCAGCAGTGACTCGCTATCCTACGAGCAGTACTTC
>TRBV11-2|TRBJ1-1|16|NA|NA
CASSLEGPGWATEAFF
TGTGCCAGCAGCTTAGAAGGTCCGGGATGGGCGACTGAAGCTTTCTTT
>TRBV5-6|TRBJ2-7|13|NA|NA
CASSWTQGYEQYF
TGTGCCAGCAGCTGGACCCAGGGCTACGAGCAGTACTTC
>TRBV2|TRBJ2-7|17|NA|TRBD1
CASSEGPTGGSFLEQYF
TGTGCCAGCAGTGAAGGACCGACAGGGGGTTCCTTCTTGGAGCAGTACTTC
>TRBV20-1|TRBJ2-1|11|once|NA
CSVRGLDEQFF
TGCAGTGTTCGAGGGTTAGATGAGCAGTTCTTC
>TRBV27|TRBJ2-7|13|few|NA
CASSLGQSYEQYF
TGTGCCAGCAGTTTGGGGCAGTCCTACGAGCAGTACTTC
>TRBV27|TRBJ2-5|13|NA|NA
CASSGDLEETQYF
TGTGCCAGCTCTGGGGACCTTGAAGAGACCCAGTACTTC
>TRBV7-9|TRBJ1-5|14|NA|NA
CASSSQYSNQPQHF
TGTGCCAGCAGCTCCCAGTATAGCAATCAGCCCCAGCATTTT
>TRBV6-5|TRBJ1-3|11|NA|NA
CAASLGNTIYF
TGTGCCGCGTCCCTTGGAAACACCATATATTTT
>TRBV6-6|TRBJ1-5|14|NA|TRBD1
CASSHRGGNQPQHF
TGTGCCAGCAGCCACAGGGGGGGAAATCAGCCCCAGCATTTT
>TRBV28|TRBJ1-6|13|NA|NA
CASSSIQVAPLHF
TGTGCCAGCAGTTCTATACAGGTGGCCCCCCTCCACTTT
>TRBV10-2|TRBJ2-3|14|NA|NA
CASSVVTEGDTQYF
TGCGCCAGCAGTGTCGTGACCGAGGGGGATACGCAGTATTTT
>TRBV4-1|TRBJ2-7|14|NA|NA
CASSLGGLSYEQYF
TGCGCCAGCAGCCTAGGGGGACTGTCCTACGAGCAGTACTTC
>TRBV28|TRBJ2-6|16|NA|TRBD2
CASSFRLAIGANVLTF
TGTGCCAGCAGTTTTCGACTAGCTATTGGGGCCAACGTCCTGACTTTC
>TRBV19|TRBJ2-1|15|NA|TRBD1
CASSGSDRAYNEQFF
TGTGCCAGTAGTGGGTCGGACAGGGCCTACAATGAGCAGTTCTTC
>TRBV5-6|TRBJ1-4|14|NA|NA
CASSFWGGSEKLFF
TGTGCCAGCAGCTTCTGGGGTGGGAGTGAAAAACTGTTTTTT
>TRBV28|TRBJ2-5|12|NA|TRBD1
CASSRTGETQYF
TGTGCCAGCAGCAGGACAGGAGAGACCCAGTACTTC
>TRBV27|TRBJ1-4|15|once|TRBD1
CASSQQGSEDEKLFF
TGTGCCAGCAGTCAACAGGGGAGCGAGGATGAAAAACTGTTTTTT
>TRBV6-5|TRBJ1-5|13|NA|NA
CASSYSVDQPQHF
TGTGCCAGCAGTTACTCCGTAGATCAGCCCCAGCATTTT
>TRBV4-1|TRBJ2-1|20|NA|TRBD2
CASSQVPGLAGGYSYNEQFF
TGCGCCAGCAGCCAAGTCCCCGGACTAGCGGGAGGGTACTCCTACAATGAGCAGTTCTTC
>TRBV28|TRBJ1-5|12|NA|NA
CASSLRLQPQHF
TGTGCCAGCAGTTTAAGGTTGCAGCCCCAGCATTTT